A single sample is the source of the 17 T cell receptor beta chains below, sequenced in a study of neurological immune-mediated disorders. The time point here: longitudinal time-point 3. Each CDR3 protein is one row after TCRdb ran MiXCR on the 5' RACE reads. The sample yields approximately 100,000 distinct CDR3 sequences, under 14% seen once. Specimen: PBMCs. These receptors all come from a female donor with HTLV-1-associated myelopathy (HAM/TSP).

The table lists this clonotype with many counts. V gene TRBV7-2 combines with J gene TRBJ1-2; unclear D gene. The CDR3 spans 15 residues. V was pared by 5 bases and J by 1 base, with 14 bases between. The germline gives CDR1 SGHTA, CDR2 FQGNSA. This chain's CDR3 is CASSPTAGFNYGYTF. The CDR3 DNA follows: TGTGCCAGCAGCCCTACGGCCGGGTTTAACTATGGCTACACCTTC.

This clonotype was detected ten times or more. V is TRBV9 and J is TRBJ2-7; TRBD2 matches 11 bases. This CDR3 is built from 15 residues. Germline V gives CDR1 SGDLS, CDR2 YYNGEE. V was pared by 0 bases and J by 7 bases, with 6 bases of the junction left unmatched. CDR3: CASSVGLAGLGEQYF. The CDR3 bases are TGTGCCAGCAGCGTAGGACTAGCGGGGTTGGGGGAGCAGTACTTC.

This clonotype appeared many times. The V and J genes are TRBV5-1 and TRBJ2-3; possibly TRBD2 for D (5 bases). The CDR3 is 14 residues long. V was shortened by 2 bases and J by 6 bases, with 13 bases between the two germline ends. In germline, CDR1 is SGHRS, CDR2 YFSETQ. The CDR3 DNA reads as TGCGCCAGCAGCTTACTAGGGTCCCCGGATACGCAGTATTTT. Amino acids: CASSLLGSPDTQYF. Combining the CDR3 with reference TRBV5-1 and TRBJ2-3 gives the whole variable domain KAGVTQTPRYLIKTRGQQVTLSCSPISGHRSVSWYQQTPGQGLQFLFEYFSETQRNKGNFPGRFSGRQFSNSRSEMNVSTLELGDSALYLCASSLLGSPDTQYFGPGTRLTVL.

This clonotype came up many times. The chain joins TRBV7-9 to TRBJ2-7, with 10 bases identical to TRBD2. The junction had 7 bases not matched to a gene; V was cut back by 5 bases and J by 6 bases. The CDR3 spans 14 residues. CDR1 SEHNR and CDR2 FQNEAQ come from the germline V gene (reference sequence). The CDR3 sequence is CASSVPSGGLEQYF. The CDR3 DNA reads as TGTGCCAGCAGCGTCCCTAGCGGGGGTCTCGAGCAGTACTTC.

This rearrangement joins TRBV6-6 to TRBJ2-3, with a possible D match to TRBD2 (7 bases). From germline, CDR1 is MNHNY and CDR2 SVGAGI (reference sequence). V shed 8 bases and J shed 4 bases, with 19 bases lying between them. The CDR3 runs to 15 residues. CDR3 bases: TGTGCCAGCCGACGGGGGGCGCGATTACCAGATACGCAGTATTTT. Translating gives CASRRGARLPDTQYF.

This clonotype was picked up many times. The CDR3 nucleotides read TGTGCCAGCAGTTCCCCGACCCTCGTGGGCTATGGCTACACCTTC. It yields the protein CASSSPTLVGYGYTF. The rearrangement links TRBV28 to TRBJ1-2, with no clear D. V dropped 4 bases and J dropped 4 bases, with 16 bases sitting between them. The V gene's germline CDR1 is MDHEN and CDR2 SYDVKM. This CDR3 has 15 amino acids.

This clonotype was recorded many times. The chain employs TRBV5-1 and TRBJ2-7, with 11 bases lining up with TRBD1. Germline CDR1 reads SGHRS; CDR2 reads YFSETQ. The CDR3 sequence is 13 residues long. J lost 2 bases, V lost 6 bases, and 1 base had no gene match. CDR3 sequence reads: CASMGQGAYEQYF. The CDR3 DNA sequence: TGCGCCAGCATGGGACAGGGGGCCTACGAGCAGTACTTC.

This clonotype was counted ten times or more. The gene calls are TRBV20-1 and TRBJ1-2, with D uncertain. V was cut by 1 base and J by 4 bases, with 10 bases left in between. This CDR3 comprises 13 residues. Germline assignment: CDR1 DFQATT and CDR2 SNEGSKA (reference sequence). In DNA form, the CDR3 reads TGCAGTGCTAGAGTACCTAGTCTCTATGGCTACACCTTC. This encodes CSARVPSLYGYTF.

At least ten counts were recorded for this clonotype. The chain joins TRBV5-1 to TRBJ2-3; 11 bases are a match to TRBD2. Trimming removed 2 bases from V and 6 bases from J; junction bases left unmatched: 11. From germline, CDR1 is SGHRS and CDR2 YFSETQ. This CDR3 is 17 amino acids long. The CDR3 DNA follows: TGCGCCAGCAGCTTACGTACTAGCGGGGGTCTCGTGGATACGCAGTATTTT. Protein sequence: CASSLRTSGGLVDTQYF.

This clonotype was counted at least ten times. V usage is TRBV11-3 and J usage is TRBJ2-1; D gene uncertain. The germline gives CDR1 SGHNT, CDR2 YENEEA. V lost 4 bases and J 10 bases, leaving 14 bases between the germline ends. The CDR3 totals 13 residues. In DNA form, the CDR3 reads TGTGCCAGCAGCTCGGCCGGGCCCGGGGAGCAGTTCTTC. Its translation is CASSSAGPGEQFF.

The V gene is TRBV5-6, the J gene TRBJ2-1, with TRBD1 matching over 10 bases. V dropped 0 bases and J dropped 4; count of bases not matched to a gene: 4. Germline V lookup: CDR1 SGHDT, CDR2 YYEEEE. This CDR3 is built from 16 residues. The CDR3 protein is CASSLEGQGLYNEQFF. The CDR3 DNA is TGTGCCAGCAGCTTGGAGGGACAGGGGCTATACAATGAGCAGTTCTTC.

This clonotype came up many times. The chain uses TRBV20-1 and TRBJ2-5; D possibly corresponds to TRBD1 (6 bases). CDR1 is DFQATT and CDR2 is SNEGSKA in the germline V gene (reference sequence). The CDR3 covers 15 residues. Trimming cost V 0 bases and J 4 bases, with 15 bases left between them. For the CDR3, the DNA is TGCAGTGCTAGAGAGAGAGAGGGGGTCAGAGAGACCCAGTACTTC. This sequence encodes CSAREREGVRETQYF.

This clonotype showed up many times. The chain uses TRBV20-1 and TRBJ1-1, with D maybe TRBD1 (5 bases). From germline, CDR1 is DFQATT and CDR2 SNEGSKA (reference sequence). CDR3 length equals 14 residues. V was clipped by 2 bases and J by 5 bases, with 15 bases between them. The CDR3: CSARLGGILTEAFF. CDR3 sequence (DNA): TGCAGTGCTAGACTTGGGGGGATTTTAACTGAAGCTTTCTTT.

This clonotype occurred many times. V is TRBV5-1 and J is TRBJ2-7; D is undetermined. There are 14 residues in the CDR3. Looked up from germline, CDR1 is SGHRS and CDR2 is YFSETQ. The V end was cut by 1 base, the J end by 2 bases, with 10 bases between. The CDR3 region has the DNA TGCGCCAGCAGCTTGAGGTCGCCAGCCTACGAGCAGTACTTC. Protein: CASSLRSPAYEQYF.

As for this clonotype: A much bigger clone sits one base away, suggesting this may be a read error. The V and J genes are TRBV20-1 and TRBJ2-2; D not certain. This CDR3 has 13 amino acids. The V end was cut by 3 bases, the J end by 9 bases, with 14 bases between. Germline CDR1 is DFQATT and CDR2 is SNEGSKA (reference sequence). In DNA, the CDR3 is TGCAGTGCTAGTAGTGATCTGGGCAGGGAGCTGTTTTTT. It translates to CSASSDLGRELFF.

This clonotype was detected many times. The V call is TRBV20-1, the J call TRBJ1-1; TRBD1 aligns across 8 bases. V was clipped by 6 bases and J by 3 bases; unmatched bases: 6. CDR1 DFQATT and CDR2 SNEGSKA come from the germline V gene (reference sequence). The CDR3 runs 13 residues. CDR3 residues: CSARTGFDTEAFF. For the CDR3, the DNA is TGCAGTGCGCGGACAGGGTTTGACACTGAAGCTTTCTTT.

In its sample, this clonotype was seen many times. V gene TRBV20-1 combines with J gene TRBJ2-3; 9 bases map to TRBD1. The J segment lost 3 bases and the V segment lost 3 bases, leaving 7 bases of the junction unmatched. The CDR3 has 15 residues. Germline V gene data show CDR1 as DFQATT and CDR2 as SNEGSKA (reference sequence). CDR3: CSARASDRGTDTQYF. Here the CDR3 DNA reads TGCAGTGCTAGGGCCTCAGACAGGGGGACAGATACGCAGTATTTT.